The following is a T cell receptor beta chain sequence with its context. Its specific antigen is unknown. No much larger clone exists at a distance of one base, and base qualities are not known. The entry originates in a study of cytomegalovirus exposure and HLA in healthy donors (TCRdb year 2017). Study-wide context: According to an earlier analysis of 587 of the donors, about 170 million T cells yielded 100 million or so unique TCR beta sequences and more than 250 Gb of sequence data. The aim of the study was to test whether cataloging public T cell receptors could identify signatures of past pathogen exposure. The number of typed donors differed by locus: about 629-630 for A, B, C, DRB1 and DQB1; 500 to 550 for DQA1; around 580 for DPA1; and about 470 for DPB1. Of the 398 genotyped donors, approximately 83% fell in the genetic ancestry cluster associated with self-reported Caucasian donors. A later analysis re-analyzed previously published TCR beta repertoires from 666 donors and added high-resolution HLA genotyping to study TCR occurrence patterns. A later genetic analysis used genome-wide SNP genotypes for about 60% of the roughly 700 donors, treating that subset as a discovery cohort. Besides the first cohort of roughly 660 subjects, a separate validation cohort made up of about 120 different subjects was used. HLA typing included class I and class II loci at four-digit resolution. Rather than using new phenotypic data, the later analysis identified candidate immune exposures from TCR beta sequences and from how often those sequences occurred across donors. Donor age, sex, ethnicity and CMV serostatus were collected together with the repertoire data. The study used immunosequencing to profile the T cell repertoires of several hundred subjects and linked those repertoires to cytomegalovirus serostatus. Among almost 400 genotyped donors of the cohort, an average of roughly 240,000 unique TCR beta nucleotide sequences were sequenced per donor, roughly 20% of them non-productive. Every discovery cohort repertoire had been produced on one sequencing platform. To decide whether each TCR beta V gene segment behaved as functional or pseudogenic, an earlier analysis of approximately 590 of the donors relied on high-throughput TCR beta sequencing. An early release covering roughly 640 HLA-typed donors comprised about 290 gigabases of sequencing data and approximately 85 million unique TCR sequences. Several DR-DQ haplotypes were treated as single units for association and clustering because of strong linkage in the cohort. To predict cytomegalovirus infection status, the study brought together high-throughput TCR immunosequencing, statistical association of individual TCRs with disease status, and machine learning. The study at large found these results: Presence/absence analyses assumed roughly uniform sequencing depth across donors, an assumption that may not hold. The only immune exposure information available for the cohort was CMV serostatus. According to a later analysis, parvovirus B19, influenza, CMV and Epstein-Barr virus appeared linked to several top co-occurrence clusters. A further reported finding was that TCR beta sequences accurately predicted the HLA-A and HLA-B alleles for most subjects in the first cohort. The 87-base-pair reads could not distinguish some IMGT-functional V segments, including TRBV6-2 and TRBV6-3, so those segments were excluded. Across donors, most TCR sequences were observed very rarely, whereas some public TCRs were present in many individuals. In a later analysis, the rate of TCR association differed among HLA loci, with DRB1 alleles having the most associated TCRs and HLA-C alleles having the fewest. An earlier analysis of approximately 570 of the donors showed that most TCR beta V segments appeared in productive rearrangements either about 90% or about 30% of the time, which broadly matched IMGT annotations. Assigning TCR associations to individual alleles was difficult when HLA alleles, especially DR and DQ, strongly co-occurred. Compared with the 666-donor mean, donors in an Asian-associated ancestry cluster had fewer N-insertions in productive TCRs, according to a later genetic analysis. Linkage disequilibrium might explain the correlated functional status among segregating V segments, but an unknown experimental factor could not be excluded. V-gene and J-gene trimming of TCR beta chains was associated with a missense DCLRE1C variant in a later genetic analysis, and the association was replicated in an independent cohort. Because some donors lacked HLA typing at each locus, the association tests relied only on the typed subset. Approximately 16 rarely observed V segments, including chromosome 9 orphons, were excluded from the earlier analysis of 550 to 700 of the donors because counts were too low. Compared with equally common non-associated chains, HLA-associated TCR beta chains in a later analysis were more clonally expanded and had lower generation probabilities. The cohort was sequenced for TCR beta chains only, and without alpha or paired-chain data the features that could be detected were limited. Three of the identified cytomegalovirus-associated TCR beta chains were confirmed in vitro to be specific for cytomegalovirus antigens. The classifier was reported to diagnose cytomegalovirus status with high specificity and sensitivity in both the original and validation cohorts. A later analysis associated about 18,000 TCR beta sequences with specific HLA alleles at a false discovery rate of 0.05. The sequencing pipeline was judged likely to have produced a cluster of highly shared sequence variants as a technical artifact. The authors suggested that the approach could potentially be generalized to other disease states and immunological phenotypes. Most CMV-associated TCR beta chains appeared to be HLA-restricted in a later analysis, and the HLA associations seemed to be driven largely by CMV exposure. In the study, approximately 160 TCR beta chains were listed as associated with cytomegalovirus.

The cohort comprised approximately 700 healthy bone marrow donors. At the time of sampling, all cohort members were nominally healthy, though unrecorded immune exposures were likely present. The donor was CMV seronegative and belonged to the group of 380 or so seronegative cohort members. A peripheral blood sample was provided by each donor, and peripheral blood mononuclear cells were used for TCR beta sequencing. The Qiagen DNeasy Blood Extraction Kit was used to extract genomic DNA from the blood cell samples. To prepare the library, the immunoSEQ multiplex PCR assay was applied. The multiplex PCR relied on a mix of 60 forward primers for TCR Vbeta segments and 13 reverse primers for TCR Jbeta segments. A multiplex PCR assay on genomic DNA amplified the CDR3 region of rearranged TCR beta genes. Amplified TCR beta libraries were sequenced as 87-base-pair reads on the Illumina HiSeq System. Regarding the original processing steps: A later analysis tallied 75 million to 85 million unique TCR beta chains across the 700 or so repertoires, and approximately 11 million of those chains were shared by two or more donors. A nearest-neighbor algorithm error-corrected the raw reads and collapsed the reads into unique sequences, merging closely related sequences to remove PCR and sequencing errors. V, D and J gene segments were assigned by aligning CDR3 sequences to IMGT reference sequences. For a sequence to be retained, at least a six-nucleotide match to both a V gene segment and a J gene segment was required. A rearrangement was called productive if the CDR3 had no stop codons and remained in frame with V and J, and every other rearrangement was called non-productive. CDR3 was defined by IMGT convention, running from the second conserved V-encoded cysteine to the conserved J-encoded phenylalanine. In an earlier analysis of approximately 500 of the donors, sequences lacking an unambiguous match to a single V gene segment were excluded. In an earlier analysis of approximately 550 of the donors, V segments were called functional above 56.7% productive rearrangements and were called segregating when the between-donor standard deviation exceeded 5%. A statistical classification framework was built to diagnose cytomegalovirus status from the catalog of TCR beta chain sequences. A later analysis assigned V and J genes by comparing TCR nucleotide sequences with IMGT/GENE-DB human TR gene sequences. In a later analysis, CDR3 sequences and most-parsimonious VDJ recombination scenarios were assigned using the TCRdist pipeline. In a later analysis, each TCR beta chain was defined by its CDR3 amino acid sequence together with its V-gene family, and reads lacking a unique V-gene family were excluded. To address suspected cross-contamination and a sequencing artifact, a later analysis removed 592 highly shared, low-generation-probability nucleotide sequences. For each public chain, a later analysis derived a clonal expansion index from normalized ranks of inferred template counts within each repertoire. In a later analysis, generation probabilities were computed with a VDJ recombination model fitted to out-of-frame rearrangements, and the resulting probabilities were checked against IGoR. A later analysis scored TCR-TCR, TCR-HLA and TCR-CMV co-occurrence with hypergeometric tests, applying a repertoire-size bias correction to TCR pairs. In a later analysis, false discovery rates were estimated by permuting HLA or CMV assignments 20 times. A later analysis grouped co-occurring TCRs with DBSCAN, adding TCRdist sequence similarity when clustering within HLA-allele-positive subsets. For co-occurrence clustering, repertoires with fewer than 30,000 or more than 120,000 public chains were excluded, along with four or five repertoires with anomalous nucleotide sharing. TCRdb obtained this table from immuneACCESS and retained in-frame rearrangements with V and J assigned. These tables miss some clones; where compared with another copy, unresolved V genes account for less than half of the shortfall, and the remainder is unexplained. That table is the source of V, J and clone size, and D and trimming were worked out from the DNA. This sample holds some 130,000 clones; roughly 85% were observed only once. The leading ten clones occupy roughly 1.2% of the sample.

Per the germline V gene, SGHNT is the CDR1 and YENEEA is the CDR2. Its CDR3 holds 15 amino acids, cysteine through phenylalanine. CDR3 DNA only is kept here, 45 bases in frame from base 1. Here V drops 5 bases and J drops 1 base, and the junction holds 4 bases not matched to any gene. This TCR derives from a boy aged 5-17 years in good health and CMV-seronegative. The sample comprised PBMCs. The rearrangement joined TRBV11-3 to TRBJ2-2, with TRBD1 identical over 7 junction bases. The base sequence is TGTGCCAGCAGCCATCGACAGGGGAACACCGGGGAGCTGTTTTTT. This yields the protein CASSHRQGNTGELFF.